The 27 T cell receptor beta chains reported below all come from one sample, sequenced in a study of blood T cell repertoires in COVID-19 (dated by TCRdb to about 2020). Library preparation was by the immunoSEQ multiplex PCR assay. TCRdb holds this immuneACCESS table with in-frame rearrangements only. Some clones are missing; in checked studies, unresolved V genes explain under half, and the rest has no known cause. This sample lists 200,000 to 300,000 clones; more than 75% were detected once. The ten most abundant clones make up around 1.7% of the sample. Specimen: PBMCs or T cells enriched from blood (not recorded which). The receptors originated from a man aged 35 to 55 who had recovered from COVID-19.

This clone was seen more than once but under ten times. This sequence joins TRBV29-1 and TRBJ2-6; D unclear. The CDR3 contains 14 residues. From germline, CDR1 is SQVTM and CDR2 ANQGSEA. Trimming cost V 4 bases and J 1 base, with 8 bases left between them. The DNA for the CDR3 is TGCAGCGTTGGCTCAGGATCTGGGGCCAACGTCCTGACTTTC. Its protein is CSVGSGSGANVLTF.

The chain has TRBV7-9 and TRBJ1-5; the match to TRBD1 covers 7 bases. V trimming: 5 bases; J trimming: 10 bases; junction bases outside the gene matches: 5. The CDR3 length is 12 residues. Germline V lookup: CDR1 SEHNR, CDR2 FQNEAQ (reference sequence). CDR3 in amino acids: CASSQRTGPQHF. Written as DNA, the CDR3 is TGTGCCAGCAGCCAACGGACAGGCCCCCAGCATTTT. The variable domain in full, completed from reference TRBV7-9 and TRBJ1-5, reads DTGVSQNPRHKITKRGQNVTFRCDPISEHNRLYWYRQTLGQGPEFLTYFQNEAQLEKSRLLSDRFSAERPKGSFSTLEIQRTEQGDSAMYLCASSQRTGPQHFGDGTRLSIL.

The rearrangement uses TRBV5-1 and TRBJ1-2, with D unclear. The V and J ends lost 2 bases and 2 bases respectively, with 10 bases between them. The CDR3 runs to 14 residues. Germline values: CDR1 SGHRS, CDR2 YFSETQ. In nucleotides, the CDR3 is TGCGCCAGCAGCTTCGGTGCCGAGAACTATGGCTACACCTTC. It codes for CASSFGAENYGYTF.

The chain recombines TRBV27 with TRBJ1-2; the match to TRBD1 covers 12 bases. Germline V lookup: CDR1 MNHEY, CDR2 SMNVEV (reference sequence). V was pared by 5 bases and J by 0 bases, with 7 bases of the junction left unmatched. The CDR3 is made up of 17 amino acids. The CDR3 here is CASSDSGTGGPNYGYTF. DNA of the CDR3: TGTGCCAGCAGTGATTCCGGGACAGGGGGCCCTAACTATGGCTACACCTTC.

The V call is TRBV2, the J call TRBJ1-2, with TRBD1 identical over 9 bases. Per germline, CDR1 SNHLY and CDR2 FYNNEI. The CDR3 runs to 14 residues. The CDR3 bases are TGTGCTCGGCGTGGGGGACAGGGCAACTATGGCTACACCTTC. Its translation: CARRGGQGNYGYTF.

This clone was counted once. The chain uses TRBV30 and TRBJ1-6; 8 positions match TRBD1. V lost 8 bases and J lost 7; bases outside the gene matches: 13. Germline V lookup: CDR1 GTSNPN, CDR2 SVGIG (reference sequence). The CDR3 contains 15 residues. In DNA form, the CDR3 reads TGTGCCCATGACAGGGGCCTCCTGAGGAATTCACCCCTCCACTTT. This translates into CAHDRGLLRNSPLHF.

This chain joins TRBV15 and TRBJ2-4, with D maybe TRBD1 (5 bases). Germline V CDR1 and CDR2: LNHNV, YYDKDF (reference sequence). CDR3 length: 15 residues. V was shortened by 6 bases and J by 0 bases, with 12 bases between the two germline ends. The CDR3 coding sequence is TGTGCCACCAGGCCAGGGTCACTAGCCAAAAACATTCAGTACTTC. Amino acid sequence: CATRPGSLAKNIQYF.

The chain carries TRBV30 and TRBJ1-2; TRBD1 matches 8 bases. Germline V lookup: CDR1 GTSNPN, CDR2 SVGIG (reference sequence). This CDR3 is 14 amino acids long. With V trimmed by 6 bases and J by 4 bases, 10 bases remained unmatched. The CDR3 DNA sequence: TGTGCCTGTCACGACAGGGGAGTAGTCTATGGCTACACCTTC. It is translated as CACHDRGVVYGYTF.

The V and J genes are TRBV7-8 and TRBJ2-7; 15 bases align to TRBD2. J was trimmed by 12 bases and V by 6 bases; bases with no gene match: 9. Germline V CDR1 and CDR2: SGHVS, FQNEAQ. The CDR3 spans 14 residues. As DNA, the CDR3 is TGTGCCAGCAGGCTAACGGGACTAGCGGGAGGTTGGTACTTC. Protein: CASRLTGLAGGWYF.

The rearrangement uses TRBV19 and TRBJ2-5; the D is unclear. V shed 1 base and J shed 4 bases, with 7 bases lying between them. The CDR3 is 13 amino acids. In germline, CDR1 is LNHDA, CDR2 SQIVND (reference sequence). CDR3 coding DNA: TGTGCCAGTAGTATAGCCGTGAGAGAGACCCAGTACTTC. This gives the protein CASSIAVRETQYF.

This clone was detected once. This chain links TRBV25-1 with TRBJ1-2, with 9 bases that match TRBD1. Germline-derived CDR1 and CDR2 are MGHDK and SYGVNS. Trimming took 0 bases from V and 4 from J; bases not matched to a gene: 3. There are 15 residues in the CDR3. The CDR3 reads CASSEYPDRGYGYTF. The CDR3 DNA reads as TGTGCCAGCAGTGAATATCCGGACAGGGGCTATGGCTACACCTTC.

This sequence joins TRBV6-5 and TRBJ1-4; 7 nucleotides agree with TRBD1. Germline V gene lookup returns CDR1 MNHEY and CDR2 SVGAGI. The V gene end was trimmed by 6 bases and the J gene end by 6 bases; junction bases not matched to a gene: 7. The CDR3 loop spans 14 amino acids. In nucleotides, the CDR3 is TGTGCCAGCAGAAATGACAGGGCCGATGAAAAACTGTTTTTT. The encoded protein is CASRNDRADEKLFF.

This sequence joins TRBV5-6 and TRBJ2-7; a possible D gene is TRBD2 (7 bases). Germline V gene lookup returns CDR1 SGHDT and CDR2 YYEEEE. This CDR3 has 15 residues. V lost 2 bases and J 3 bases, leaving 15 bases between the germline ends. The CDR3 DNA follows: TGTGCCAGCAGCTTCGGAACGGGGGGCGGCTACGAGCAGTACTTC. It translates to CASSFGTGGGYEQYF. Complete variable domain (other parts from reference TRBV5-6 and TRBJ2-7): DAGVTQSPTHLIKTRGQQVTLRCSPKSGHDTVSWYQQALGQGPQFIFQYYEEEERQRGNFPDRFSGHQFPNYSSELNVNALLLGDSALYLCASSFGTGGGYEQYFGPGTRLTVT.

The rearrangement joins TRBV5-5 to TRBJ2-2, with D perhaps TRBD2 (6 bases). Germline CDR1 SGHKS, CDR2 YYEKEE (reference sequence). Trimming took off 4 bases at V and 10 bases at J, with 11 bases between the two ends. The CDR3 length is 12 residues. CDR3 nucleotides: TGTGCCAGCAGCAAGCGGGTGGAGGAGCTGTTTTTT. Encoded protein: CASSKRVEELFF. The entire variable domain, with the rest obtained from reference TRBV5-5 and TRBJ2-2, is as follows: DAGVTQSPTHLIKTRGQQVTLRCSPISGHKSVSWYQQVLGQGPQFIFQYYEKEERGRGNFPDRFSARQFPNYSSELNVNALLLGDSALYLCASSKRVEELFFGEGSRLTVL.

The rearrangement links TRBV12-3 or TRBV12-4 to TRBJ2-7; D remains unclear. V gave up 9 bases and J gave up 4 bases, with 13 bases separating them. This CDR3 spans 12 amino acids. The CDR3 loop reads CASRYGVYEQYF. The DNA of the CDR3 is TGTGCCAGTAGATATGGAGTATACGAGCAGTACTTC.

The chain is built from TRBV29-1 and TRBJ2-7; 7 bases agree with TRBD2. This CDR3 region has 14 residues. V dropped 4 bases and J dropped 3; count of bases not matched to a gene: 9. In germline, CDR1 is SQVTM, CDR2 ANQGSEA. CDR3 nucleotides: TGCAGCGTTGTGGTAGAGGGAGGGAGCTACGAGCAGTACTTC. Its translation is CSVVVEGGSYEQYF.

The chain's CDR3 is CASKGTENTGELFF. In nucleotides, the CDR3 is TGCGCCAGCAAAGGGACAGAGAACACCGGGGAGCTGTTTTTT. The gene calls are TRBV5-1 and TRBJ2-2, with TRBD1 matching over 7 bases. Per germline, CDR1 SGHRS and CDR2 YFSETQ. V dropped 6 bases and J dropped 1; count of bases not matched to a gene: 3. The CDR3 extends over 14 amino acids.

The rearrangement joins TRBV7-6 to TRBJ1-6, with 7 bases lining up with TRBD1. This CDR3 region has 16 residues. In germline, CDR1 is SGHVS, CDR2 FNYEAQ. V lost 1 base to trimming and J lost 9 bases; unmatched junction nucleotides: 9. The DNA of the CDR3 is TGTGCCAGCAGCTTAGATACAGGGGCGCGCAGTTCACCCCTCCACTTT. Translation: CASSLDTGARSSPLHF.

V usage is TRBV3-1 (or the pseudogene TRBV3-2) and J usage is TRBJ1-1; tentatively, D is TRBD1 (6 bases). V lost 3 bases, J lost 6 bases, and 17 bases lay in between. Germline loops: CDR1 LGHDT, CDR2 YNNKEL (reference sequence). The CDR3 is 15 residues long. The CDR3 protein is CASSQGVGARPEAFF. The CDR3 DNA follows: TGTGCCAGCAGCCAGGGAGTGGGGGCGAGGCCTGAAGCTTTCTTT.

The chain couples TRBV19 to TRBJ2-2; 10 bases match TRBD2. Germline V lookup: CDR1 LNHDA, CDR2 SQIVND (reference sequence). V was pared by 3 bases and J by 0 bases, with 10 bases of the junction left unmatched. The CDR3 runs 19 residues. The CDR3 loop reads CASSIPSLLAGANTGELFF. The CDR3 DNA follows: TGTGCCAGTAGTATTCCCTCACTCCTAGCGGGGGCGAACACCGGGGAGCTGTTTTTT.

This clone has just one count. The chain combines TRBV19 with TRBJ2-1, with TRBD2 as a possible D gene (6 bases). Germline V gene lookup returns CDR1 LNHDA and CDR2 SQIVND (reference sequence). With 4 bases removed from V and 9 bases from J, the gap between germline ends came to 16 bases. This CDR3 spans 14 amino acids. The CDR3 DNA reads as TGTGCCAGTAGTAGGACTACGTTCCAGGCTGAGCAGTTCTTC. It is translated as CASSRTTFQAEQFF.

J is TRBJ1-5 and V is TRBV5-5, with 10 bases aligning to TRBD1. J gave up 2 bases and V 4 bases, and 6 bases lay outside the gene matches. Germline V CDR1 and CDR2: SGHKS, YYEKEE (reference sequence). The CDR3 extends over 16 amino acids. CDR3 DNA sequence: TGTGCCAGCAGCGGAGACAGGGGGCTTGGCAATCAGCCCCAGCATTTT. Amino acids: CASSGDRGLGNQPQHF.

The chain uses TRBV10-2 and TRBJ2-3, with 12 positions matching TRBD2. The germline CDR1 and CDR2 sequences are WSHSY and SAAADI. This CDR3 has 14 residues. V shed 6 bases, J shed 7 bases, and the junction held 5 bases outside the gene matches. The CDR3: CASSRTSGVHTQYF. As DNA, the CDR3 is TGCGCCAGCAGCAGGACTAGCGGGGTTCATACGCAGTATTTT.

The gene calls are TRBV14 and TRBJ2-5; possible D gene TRBD1, 6 bases. Germline V lookup: CDR1 SGHDN, CDR2 FVKESK. The V end was cut by 7 bases, the J end by 2 bases, with 17 bases between. This CDR3 region has 15 residues. CDR3 protein: CASTRGSQGQETQYF. In DNA form, the CDR3 reads TGTGCCAGCACTAGGGGTTCACAGGGACAAGAGACCCAGTACTTC.

The V gene is TRBV18, the J gene TRBJ1-2; 8 bases are shared with TRBD1. This CDR3 region has 14 residues. Germline V gives CDR1 KGHSH, CDR2 LQKENI. The V and J ends lost 4 bases and 3 bases, in that order; junction bases with no gene match: 4. The CDR3 region has the DNA TGTGCCAGCTCACTGCAGGGGGCCGACTATGGCTACACCTTC. Protein: CASSLQGADYGYTF.

The rearrangement joins TRBV30 to TRBJ2-3, with TRBD2 matching over 7 bases. The CDR3 is 14 residues long. J lost 2 bases, V lost 2 bases, and 4 bases had no gene match. Germline-derived CDR1 and CDR2 are GTSNPN and SVGIG (reference sequence). Here the CDR3 reads CAWSPGGNTDTQYF. The DNA of the CDR3 is TGTGCCTGGAGTCCCGGGGGGAACACAGATACGCAGTATTTT.

The chain combines TRBV6-6 with TRBJ2-1, with D hard to call. This CDR3 comprises 14 residues. Germline V gene sequence: CDR1 MNHNY, CDR2 SVGAGI (reference sequence). Trimming took off 5 bases at V and 8 bases at J, with 16 bases between the two ends. Written as DNA, the CDR3 is TGTGCCAGCAGTCACCTCCGGGTAGCCCATGAGCAGTTCTTC. Protein: CASSHLRVAHEQFF.